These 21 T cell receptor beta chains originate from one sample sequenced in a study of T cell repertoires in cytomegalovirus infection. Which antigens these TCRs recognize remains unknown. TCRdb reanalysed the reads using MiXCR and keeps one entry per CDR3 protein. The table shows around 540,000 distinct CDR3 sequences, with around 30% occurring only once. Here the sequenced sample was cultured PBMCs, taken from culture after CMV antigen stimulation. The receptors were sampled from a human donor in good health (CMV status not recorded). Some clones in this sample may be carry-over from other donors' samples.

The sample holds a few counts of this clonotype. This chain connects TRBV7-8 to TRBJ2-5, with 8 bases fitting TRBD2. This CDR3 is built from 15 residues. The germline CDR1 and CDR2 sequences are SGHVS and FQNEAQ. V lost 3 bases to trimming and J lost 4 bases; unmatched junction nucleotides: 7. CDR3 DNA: TGTGCCAGCAGCTTTATTCGGGAGGGCCTAGAGACCCAGTACTTC. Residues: CASSFIREGLETQYF.

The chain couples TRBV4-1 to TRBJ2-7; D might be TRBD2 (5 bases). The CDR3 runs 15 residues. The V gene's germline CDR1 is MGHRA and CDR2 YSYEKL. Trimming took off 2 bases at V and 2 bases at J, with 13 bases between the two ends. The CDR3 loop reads CASSQKLEMAYEQYF. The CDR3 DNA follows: TGCGCCAGCAGCCAAAAACTAGAAATGGCCTACGAGCAGTACTTC.

The CDR3 DNA reads TGTGCCAGCAGCATGACCCGACAGGGGGCGAGGGGCTACACCTTC. Translation gives CASSMTRQGARGYTF. This rearrangement joins TRBV5-3 to TRBJ1-2; 10 nucleotides match TRBD1. TRBV5-3 carries the ORF label, with uncertain function. The CDR3 consists of 15 residues. J lost 8 bases, V lost 8 bases, and 15 bases had no gene match.

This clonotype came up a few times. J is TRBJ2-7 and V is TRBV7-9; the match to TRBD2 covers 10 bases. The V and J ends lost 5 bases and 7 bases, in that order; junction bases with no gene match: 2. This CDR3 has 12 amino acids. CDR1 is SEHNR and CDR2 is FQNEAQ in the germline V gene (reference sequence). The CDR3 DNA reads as TGTGCCAGCAGCCCACTAGCGGGAGAGCAGTACTTC. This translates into CASSPLAGEQYF.

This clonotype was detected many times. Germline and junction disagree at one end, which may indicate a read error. The CDR3 nucleotides read TGTGCCAGCAGCCACCAAGAGACCCAGTACTTC. Amino acid sequence: CASSHQETQYF. V gene TRBV4-1 combines with J gene TRBJ2-5; D is undetermined. The CDR3 totals 11 residues. Per the germline V gene, CDR1 is MGHRA and CDR2 is YSYEKL.

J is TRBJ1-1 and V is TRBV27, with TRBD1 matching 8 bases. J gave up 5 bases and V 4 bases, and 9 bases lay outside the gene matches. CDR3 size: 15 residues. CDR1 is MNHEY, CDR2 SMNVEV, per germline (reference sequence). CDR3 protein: CASSSRTGRVTEAFF. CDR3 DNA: TGTGCCAGCAGTTCTCGGACAGGGAGGGTGACTGAAGCTTTCTTT.

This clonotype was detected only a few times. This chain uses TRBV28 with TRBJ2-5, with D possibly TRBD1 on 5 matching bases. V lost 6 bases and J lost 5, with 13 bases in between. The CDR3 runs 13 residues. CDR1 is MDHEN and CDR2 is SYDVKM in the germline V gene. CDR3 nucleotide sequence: TGTGCCAGCAGGACAGTCGTCGGGGAGACCCAGTACTTC. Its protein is CASRTVVGETQYF.

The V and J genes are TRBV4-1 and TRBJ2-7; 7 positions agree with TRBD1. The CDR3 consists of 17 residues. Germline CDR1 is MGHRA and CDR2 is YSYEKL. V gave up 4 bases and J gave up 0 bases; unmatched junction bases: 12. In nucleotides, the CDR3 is TGCGCCAGCAGCCCCGTACCGACAGGGCGGAGCTCCTACGAGCAGTACGTC. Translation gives CASSPVPTGRSSYEQYV.

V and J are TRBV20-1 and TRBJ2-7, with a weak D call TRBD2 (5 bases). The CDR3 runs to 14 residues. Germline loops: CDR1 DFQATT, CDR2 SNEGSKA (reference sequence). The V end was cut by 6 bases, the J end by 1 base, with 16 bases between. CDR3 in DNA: TGCAGTGCCAGGCTTGGCGGGCCTTCCTACGAGCAGTACTTC. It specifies CSARLGGPSYEQYF.

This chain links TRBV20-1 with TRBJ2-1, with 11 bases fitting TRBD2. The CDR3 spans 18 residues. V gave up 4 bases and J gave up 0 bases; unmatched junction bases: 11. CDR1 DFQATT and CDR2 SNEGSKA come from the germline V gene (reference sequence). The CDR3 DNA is TGCAGTGCTAAGAGCGGACTAGCGGGCCATTACTCCTACAATGAGCAGTTCTTC. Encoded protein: CSAKSGLAGHYSYNEQFF.

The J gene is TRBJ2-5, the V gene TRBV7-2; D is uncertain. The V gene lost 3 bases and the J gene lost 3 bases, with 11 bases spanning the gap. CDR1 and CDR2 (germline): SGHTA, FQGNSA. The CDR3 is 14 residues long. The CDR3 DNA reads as TGTGCCAGCAGCTTGGACCCGCGGAAAGAGACCCAGTACTTC. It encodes CASSLDPRKETQYF.

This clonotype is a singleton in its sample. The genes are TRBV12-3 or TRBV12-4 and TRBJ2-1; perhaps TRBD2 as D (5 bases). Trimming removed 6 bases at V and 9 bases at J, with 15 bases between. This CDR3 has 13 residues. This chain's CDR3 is CASSYPLGTEQFF. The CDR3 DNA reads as TGTGCCAGCAGCTACCCACTAGGCACTGAGCAGTTCTTC.

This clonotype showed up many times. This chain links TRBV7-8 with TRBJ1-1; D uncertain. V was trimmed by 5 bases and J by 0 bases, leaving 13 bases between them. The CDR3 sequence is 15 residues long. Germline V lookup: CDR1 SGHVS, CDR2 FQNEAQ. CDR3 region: CASSPTRAMNTEAFF. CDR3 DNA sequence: TGTGCCAGCAGCCCAACACGAGCTATGAACACTGAAGCTTTCTTT. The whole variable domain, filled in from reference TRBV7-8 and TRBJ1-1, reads GAGVSQSPRYKVAKRGQDVALRCDPISGHVSLFWYQQALGQGPEFLTYFQNEAQLDKSGLPSDRFFAERPEGSVSTLKIQRTQQEDSAVYLCASSPTRAMNTEAFFGQGTRLTVV.

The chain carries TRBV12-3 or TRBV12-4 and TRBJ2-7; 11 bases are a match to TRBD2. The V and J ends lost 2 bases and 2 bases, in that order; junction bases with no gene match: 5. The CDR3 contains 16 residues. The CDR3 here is CASSLRLAGLTYEQYF. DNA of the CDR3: TGTGCCAGCAGTTTAAGACTAGCGGGGCTCACCTACGAGCAGTACTTC.

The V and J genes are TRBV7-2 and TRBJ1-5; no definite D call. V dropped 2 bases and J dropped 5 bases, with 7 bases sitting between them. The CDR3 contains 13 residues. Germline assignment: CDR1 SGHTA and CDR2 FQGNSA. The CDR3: CASSLWEDQPQHF. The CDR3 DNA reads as TGTGCCAGCAGCTTATGGGAGGATCAGCCCCAGCATTTT.

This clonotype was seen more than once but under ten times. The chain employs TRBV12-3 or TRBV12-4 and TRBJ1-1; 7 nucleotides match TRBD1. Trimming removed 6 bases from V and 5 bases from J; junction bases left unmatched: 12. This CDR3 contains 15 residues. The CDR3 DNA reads TGTGCCAGCAGCCAAGGTCCAGGGGGGCAGACTGAAGCTTTCTTT. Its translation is CASSQGPGGQTEAFF.

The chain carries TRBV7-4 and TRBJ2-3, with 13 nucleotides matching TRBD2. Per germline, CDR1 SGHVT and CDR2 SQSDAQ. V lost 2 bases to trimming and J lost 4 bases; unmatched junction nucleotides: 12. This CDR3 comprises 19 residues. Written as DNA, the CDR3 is TGTGCCAGCAGCTTACCGGGACTAGCGGGATTATCGAGCCCAGATACGCAGTATTTT. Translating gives CASSLPGLAGLSSPDTQYF.

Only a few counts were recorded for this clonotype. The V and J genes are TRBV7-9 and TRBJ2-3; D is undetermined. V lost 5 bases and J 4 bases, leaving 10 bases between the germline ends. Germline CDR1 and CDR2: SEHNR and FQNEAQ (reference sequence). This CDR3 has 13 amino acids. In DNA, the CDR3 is TGTGCCAGCAGCCCAGCCGGCCCAGATACGCAGTATTTT. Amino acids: CASSPAGPDTQYF.

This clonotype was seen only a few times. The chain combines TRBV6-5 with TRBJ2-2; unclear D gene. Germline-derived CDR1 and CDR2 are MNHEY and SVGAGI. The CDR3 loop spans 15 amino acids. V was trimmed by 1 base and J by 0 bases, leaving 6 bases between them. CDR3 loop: CASSYLTSNTGELFF. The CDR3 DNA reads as TGTGCCAGCAGTTACTTGACCTCGAACACCGGGGAGCTGTTTTTT.

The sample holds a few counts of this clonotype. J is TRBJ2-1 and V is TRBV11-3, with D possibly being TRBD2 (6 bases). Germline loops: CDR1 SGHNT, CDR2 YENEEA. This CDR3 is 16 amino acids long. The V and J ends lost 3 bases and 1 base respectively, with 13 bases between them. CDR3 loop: CASSFLSGASYNEQFF. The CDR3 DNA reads TGTGCCAGCAGCTTTTTGTCGGGAGCGTCCTACAATGAGCAGTTCTTC.

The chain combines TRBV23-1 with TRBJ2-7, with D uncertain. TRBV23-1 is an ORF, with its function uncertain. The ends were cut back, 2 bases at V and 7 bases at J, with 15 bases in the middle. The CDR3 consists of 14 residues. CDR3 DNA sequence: TGCGCCAGCAGTCAACTTTCCCCCTCGGGTGAGCAGTACTTC. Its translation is CASSQLSPSGEQYF.